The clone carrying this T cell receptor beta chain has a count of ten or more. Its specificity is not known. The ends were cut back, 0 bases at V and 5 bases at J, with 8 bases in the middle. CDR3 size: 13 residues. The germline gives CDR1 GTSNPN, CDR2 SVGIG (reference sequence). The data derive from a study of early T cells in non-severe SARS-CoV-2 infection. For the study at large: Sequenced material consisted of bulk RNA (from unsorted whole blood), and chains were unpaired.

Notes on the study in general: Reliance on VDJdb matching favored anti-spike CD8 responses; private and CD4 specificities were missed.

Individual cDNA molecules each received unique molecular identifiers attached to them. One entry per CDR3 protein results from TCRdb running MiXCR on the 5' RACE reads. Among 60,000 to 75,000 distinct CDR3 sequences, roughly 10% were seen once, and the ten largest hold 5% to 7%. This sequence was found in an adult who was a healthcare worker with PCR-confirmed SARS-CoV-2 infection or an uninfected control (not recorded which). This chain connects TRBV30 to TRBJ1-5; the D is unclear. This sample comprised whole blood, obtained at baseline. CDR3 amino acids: CAWSVEGHQPQHF. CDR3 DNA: TGTGCCTGGAGTGTCGAGGGCCATCAGCCCCAGCATTTT.